This T cell receptor beta chain is drawn from a study of blood T cell repertoires in COVID-19 (dated by TCRdb to about 2020). Study-wide context: Samples covering the acute and convalescent phases of COVID-19 were provided by collaborators in the United States, Italy and Spain. Where available, HLA class I and class II types were obtained from metadata supplied by the sample provider rather than from assay-based typing. Subjects who had been exposed to COVID-19, were actively infected with it, or had recovered from it provided the deeply sampled blood TCRbeta repertoires that made up the dataset. The repertoires were released in a freely available public database meant as a resource for research on the immune response to SARS-CoV-2. The prospective study material was composed of cDNA or gDNA derived from T cells, B-cell-depleted T cells, or PBMCs. Sample metadata almost always included a de-identified subject ID, COVID-19 status, age in years and sex. The samples were drawn from the first 160 participants of the ongoing ImmuneRACE study and from over a thousand subjects provided by 6 global collaborators.

At one collaborating source in Seattle, patients were enrolled during active infection and were followed longitudinally through the course of disease. Each collaborating institution followed its own protocols to collect whole blood in K2EDTA tubes. Collaborator samples were shipped for TCRbeta analysis as frozen whole blood, isolated PBMCs, or DNA extracted from either sample type. Note on this clone: Which antigen it targets is not known. Within one base of it there is no much larger clone, and no base qualities were kept.

The immunoSEQ Assay, a bias-controlled multiplex PCR, was used to amplify TCRbeta CDR3 regions from genomic DNA. The study's processing was this. The number of nucleated cells in each sample was estimated from the amplification of reference gene primers within the assay. To quantify the absolute abundance of each unique TCRbeta CDR3 rearrangement, sequence reads were collapsed and filtered. For each sample, productive Simpson clonality was calculated as the square root of Simpson's diversity index over productive rearrangements. TCRdb holds this immuneACCESS table with in-frame rearrangements only. Some clones are missing; in checked studies, unresolved V genes explain under half, and the rest has no known cause. V, J and clone size derive from that table, while D and trimming were established from the DNA sequence. For this sample the table gives about 150,000 clones, of which approximately 91% were detected only once. The ten top clones hold approximately 5% of the sample.

From its cysteine to its phenylalanine, the CDR3 spans 14 amino acids. The DNA shown is the 42-base CDR3, in frame from base 1. The germline V gene (reference sequence) yields SEHNR for CDR1 and FQNEAQ for CDR2. At the junction V is shortened by 5 bases and J by 4 bases; bases outside the gene matches: 5. The paper's findings and limits, for the study overall: Clinical and demographic metadata were provided uncurated, with the amount varying by source and participant.

Sequenced material: peripheral blood. This clonotype was sampled from a man younger than 30 with COVID-19, enrolled during active disease. This chain joins TRBV7-9 to TRBJ2-1; the junction holds 7 bases that match TRBD2. Read as DNA, the sequence is TGTGCCAGCAGCCCGTCGGGAGGTTACAATGAGCAGTTCTTC. Translated, it reads CASSPSGGYNEQFF.